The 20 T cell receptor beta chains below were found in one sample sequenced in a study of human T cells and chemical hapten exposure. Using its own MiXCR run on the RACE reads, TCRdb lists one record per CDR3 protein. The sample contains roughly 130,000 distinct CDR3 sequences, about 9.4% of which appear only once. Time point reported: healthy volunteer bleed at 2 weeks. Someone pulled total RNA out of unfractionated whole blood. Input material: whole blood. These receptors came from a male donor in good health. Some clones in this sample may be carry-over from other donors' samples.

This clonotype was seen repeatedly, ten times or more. The CDR3 here is CASSRGTGDEQYF. The DNA of the CDR3 is TGCGCCAGCAGCCGTGGGACAGGGGACGAGCAGTACTTC. V usage is TRBV10-1 and J usage is TRBJ2-7, with 10 bases fitting TRBD1. Germline V lookup: CDR1 WNHNN, CDR2 SYGVQD (reference sequence). Trimming cost V 6 bases and J 5 bases; bases outside gene matches: 4. The CDR3 sequence is 13 residues long.

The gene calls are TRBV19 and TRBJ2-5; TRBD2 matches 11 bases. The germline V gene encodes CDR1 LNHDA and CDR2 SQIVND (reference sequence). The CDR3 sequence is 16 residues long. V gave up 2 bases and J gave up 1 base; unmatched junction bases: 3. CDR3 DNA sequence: TGTGCCAGTAGTATACGACTAGCGGGGAGCCAAGAGACCCAGTACTTC. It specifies CASSIRLAGSQETQYF. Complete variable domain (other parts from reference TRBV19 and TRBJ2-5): DGGITQSPKYLFRKEGQNVTLSCEQNLNHDAMYWYRQDPGQGLRLIYYSQIVNDFQKGDIAEGYSVSREKKESFPLTVTSAQKNPTAFYLCASSIRLAGSQETQYFGPGTRLLVL.

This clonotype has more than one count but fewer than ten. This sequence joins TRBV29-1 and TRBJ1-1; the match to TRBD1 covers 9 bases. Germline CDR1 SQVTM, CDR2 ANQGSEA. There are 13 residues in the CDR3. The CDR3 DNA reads TGCAGTACTACAGGGGGCATGAACACTGAAGCTTTCTTT. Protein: CSTTGGMNTEAFF.

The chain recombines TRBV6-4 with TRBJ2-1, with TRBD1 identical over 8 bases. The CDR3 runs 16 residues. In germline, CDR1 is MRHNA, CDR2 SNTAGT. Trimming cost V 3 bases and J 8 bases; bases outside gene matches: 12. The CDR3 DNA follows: TGTGCCAGCAGTGAACAGCCGGGACAGGCCTCCGATGAGCAGTTCTTC. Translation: CASSEQPGQASDEQFF.

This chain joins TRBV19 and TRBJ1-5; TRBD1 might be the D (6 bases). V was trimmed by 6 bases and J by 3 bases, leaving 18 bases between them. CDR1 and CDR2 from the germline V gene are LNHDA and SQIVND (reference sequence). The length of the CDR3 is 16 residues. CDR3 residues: CASRPGGRGNNQPQHF. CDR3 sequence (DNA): TGTGCCAGTAGACCCGGGGGCCGCGGGAACAATCAGCCCCAGCATTTT. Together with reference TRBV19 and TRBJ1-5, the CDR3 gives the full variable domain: DGGITQSPKYLFRKEGQNVTLSCEQNLNHDAMYWYRQDPGQGLRLIYYSQIVNDFQKGDIAEGYSVSREKKESFPLTVTSAQKNPTAFYLCASRPGGRGNNQPQHFGDGTRLSIL.

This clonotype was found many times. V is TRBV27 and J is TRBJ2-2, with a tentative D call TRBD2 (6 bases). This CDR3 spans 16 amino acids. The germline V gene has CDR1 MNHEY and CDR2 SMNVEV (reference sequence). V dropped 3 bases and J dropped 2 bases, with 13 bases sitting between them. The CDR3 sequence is CASSFEGLSNTGELFF. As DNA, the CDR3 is TGTGCCAGCAGTTTCGAGGGACTCTCAAACACCGGGGAGCTGTTTTTT.

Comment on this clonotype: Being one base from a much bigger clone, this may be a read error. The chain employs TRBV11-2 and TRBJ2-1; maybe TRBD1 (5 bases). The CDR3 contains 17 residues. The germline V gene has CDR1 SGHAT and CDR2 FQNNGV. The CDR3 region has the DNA TGTGCCAGCAGCTTAGAGGGGCCCACATCGTACAACAATAAGCAGTTCTTC. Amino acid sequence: CASSLEGPTSYNNKQFF.

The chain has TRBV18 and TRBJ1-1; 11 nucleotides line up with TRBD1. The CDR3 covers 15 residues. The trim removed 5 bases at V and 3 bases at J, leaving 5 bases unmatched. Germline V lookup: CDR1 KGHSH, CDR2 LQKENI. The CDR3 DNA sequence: TGTGCCAGCTCATTACGGGGACAGGGGGACACTGAAGCTTTCTTT. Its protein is CASSLRGQGDTEAFF.

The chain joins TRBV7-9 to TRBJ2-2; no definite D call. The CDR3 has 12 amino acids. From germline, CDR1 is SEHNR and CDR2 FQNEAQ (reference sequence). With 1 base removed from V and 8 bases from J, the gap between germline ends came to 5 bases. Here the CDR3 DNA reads TGTGCCAGCAGCTTAGAAAATGGGGAGCTGTTTTTT. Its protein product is CASSLENGELFF.

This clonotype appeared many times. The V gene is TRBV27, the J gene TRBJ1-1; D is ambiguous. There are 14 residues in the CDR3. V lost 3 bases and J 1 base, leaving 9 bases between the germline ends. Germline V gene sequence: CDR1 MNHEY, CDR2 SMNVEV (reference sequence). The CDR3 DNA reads TGTGCCAGCAGTTTGGGCAGGACGAACACTGAAGCTTTCTTT. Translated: CASSLGRTNTEAFF.

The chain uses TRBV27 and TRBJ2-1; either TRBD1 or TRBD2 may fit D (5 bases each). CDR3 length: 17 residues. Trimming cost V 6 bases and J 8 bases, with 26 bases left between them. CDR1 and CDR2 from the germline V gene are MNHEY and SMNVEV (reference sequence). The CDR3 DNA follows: TGTGCCAGCAGCCCTCTAAGGATACGGGGCAACCTCGATGAGCAGTTCTTC. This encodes CASSPLRIRGNLDEQFF.

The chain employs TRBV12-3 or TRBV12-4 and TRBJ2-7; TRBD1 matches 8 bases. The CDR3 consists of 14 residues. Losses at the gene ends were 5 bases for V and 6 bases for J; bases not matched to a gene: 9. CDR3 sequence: CASSGDRYSIEQYF. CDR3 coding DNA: TGTGCCAGCAGTGGGGACAGGTATTCTATCGAGCAGTACTTC.

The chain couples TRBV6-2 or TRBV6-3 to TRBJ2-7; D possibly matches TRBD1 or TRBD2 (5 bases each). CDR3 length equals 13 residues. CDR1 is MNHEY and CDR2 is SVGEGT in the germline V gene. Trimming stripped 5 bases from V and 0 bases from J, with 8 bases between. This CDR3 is CASSRDLSYEQYF. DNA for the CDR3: TGTGCCAGCAGTCGGGACCTCTCCTACGAGCAGTACTTC.

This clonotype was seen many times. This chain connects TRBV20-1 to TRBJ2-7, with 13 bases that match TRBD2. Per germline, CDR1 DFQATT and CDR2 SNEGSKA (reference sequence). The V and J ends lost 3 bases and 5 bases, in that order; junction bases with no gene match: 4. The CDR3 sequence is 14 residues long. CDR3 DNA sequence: TGCAGTGCTAGGGGGACTAGCGGGACCCACGAGCAGTACTTC. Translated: CSARGTSGTHEQYF.

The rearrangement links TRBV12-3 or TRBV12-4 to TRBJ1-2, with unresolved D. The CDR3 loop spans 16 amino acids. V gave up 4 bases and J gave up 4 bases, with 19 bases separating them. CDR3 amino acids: CASSSPLTGRGYGYTF. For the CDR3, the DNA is TGTGCCAGCAGTTCCCCCCTAACTGGGCGCGGCTATGGCTACACCTTC.

CDR3 region: CASKNLPGLLQETQYF. CDR3 in DNA: TGTGCCAGCAAGAACCTTCCGGGACTACTCCAAGAGACCCAGTACTTC. V usage is TRBV2 and J usage is TRBJ2-5; 7 bases map to TRBD2. Germline CDR1 SNHLY, CDR2 FYNNEI. V lost 7 bases, J lost 1 base, and 12 bases stayed unmatched. There are 16 residues in the CDR3.

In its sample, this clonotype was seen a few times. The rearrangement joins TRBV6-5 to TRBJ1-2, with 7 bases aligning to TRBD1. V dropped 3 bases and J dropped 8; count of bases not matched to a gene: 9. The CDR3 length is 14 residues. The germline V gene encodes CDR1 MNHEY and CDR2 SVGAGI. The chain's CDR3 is CASSYLGTADGYTF. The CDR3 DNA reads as TGTGCCAGCAGTTATTTAGGGACAGCGGACGGCTACACCTTC.

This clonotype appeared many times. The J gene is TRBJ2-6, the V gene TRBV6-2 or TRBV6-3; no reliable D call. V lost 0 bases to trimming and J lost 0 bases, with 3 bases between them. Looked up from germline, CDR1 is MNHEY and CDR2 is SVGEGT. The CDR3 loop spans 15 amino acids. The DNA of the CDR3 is TGTGCCAGCAGTTACTCGAGCTCTGGGGCCAACGTCCTGACTTTC. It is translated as CASSYSSSGANVLTF.

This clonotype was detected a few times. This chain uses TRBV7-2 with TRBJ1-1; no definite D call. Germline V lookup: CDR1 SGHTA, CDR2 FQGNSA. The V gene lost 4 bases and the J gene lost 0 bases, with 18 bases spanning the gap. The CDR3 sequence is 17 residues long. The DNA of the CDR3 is TGTGCCAGCAGCTCCTTCTCACCGCGCAATATGAACACTGAAGCTTTCTTT. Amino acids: CASSSFSPRNMNTEAFF.

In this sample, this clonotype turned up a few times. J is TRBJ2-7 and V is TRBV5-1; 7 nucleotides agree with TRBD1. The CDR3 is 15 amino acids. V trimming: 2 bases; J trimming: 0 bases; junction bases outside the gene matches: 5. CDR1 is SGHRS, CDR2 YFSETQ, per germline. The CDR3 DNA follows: TGCGCCAGCAGCTTAAACAGGGGCGTCTCCTACGAGCAGTACTTC. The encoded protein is CASSLNRGVSYEQYF. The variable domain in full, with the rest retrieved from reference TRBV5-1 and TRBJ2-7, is KAGVTQTPRYLIKTRGQQVTLSCSPISGHRSVSWYQQTPGQGLQFLFEYFSETQRNKGNFPGRFSGRQFSNSRSEMNVSTLELGDSALYLCASSLNRGVSYEQYFGPGTRLTVT.